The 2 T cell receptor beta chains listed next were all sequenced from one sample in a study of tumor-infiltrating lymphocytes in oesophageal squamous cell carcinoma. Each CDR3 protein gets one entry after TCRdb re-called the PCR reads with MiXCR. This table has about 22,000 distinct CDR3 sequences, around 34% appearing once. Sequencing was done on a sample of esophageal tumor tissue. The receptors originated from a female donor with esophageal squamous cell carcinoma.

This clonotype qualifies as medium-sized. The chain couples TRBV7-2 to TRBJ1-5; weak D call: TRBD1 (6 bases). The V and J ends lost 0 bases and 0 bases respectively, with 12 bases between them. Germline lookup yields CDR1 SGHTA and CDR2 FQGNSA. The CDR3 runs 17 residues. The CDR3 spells CASSLADSILSNQPQHF. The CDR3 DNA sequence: TGTGCCAGCAGCTTAGCGGACAGTATTCTTAGCAATCAGCCCCAGCATTTT.

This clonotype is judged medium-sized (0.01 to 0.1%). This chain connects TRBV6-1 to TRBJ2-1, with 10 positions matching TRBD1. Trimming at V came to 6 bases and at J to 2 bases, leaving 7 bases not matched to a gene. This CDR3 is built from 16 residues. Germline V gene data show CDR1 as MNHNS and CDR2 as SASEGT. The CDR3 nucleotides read TGTGCCAGCAGCGAACCCGGACAGGGGGCCTACAATGAGCAGTTCTTC. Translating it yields CASSEPGQGAYNEQFF.